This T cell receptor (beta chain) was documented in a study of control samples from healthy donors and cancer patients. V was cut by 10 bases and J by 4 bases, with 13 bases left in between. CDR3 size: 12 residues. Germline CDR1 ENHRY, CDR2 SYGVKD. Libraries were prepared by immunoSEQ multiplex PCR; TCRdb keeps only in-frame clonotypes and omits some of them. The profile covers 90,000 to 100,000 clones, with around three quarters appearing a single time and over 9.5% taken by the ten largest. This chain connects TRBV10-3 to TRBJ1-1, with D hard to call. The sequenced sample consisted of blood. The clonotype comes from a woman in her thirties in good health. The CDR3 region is CASREVGTEAFF. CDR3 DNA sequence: TGTGCCAGTAGAGAGGTGGGCACTGAAGCTTTCTTT.